The 8 T cell receptor beta chains in this list originate from one sample, sequenced in a study. In TCRdb, the 5' RACE reads were re-called with MiXCR into one record per CDR3 protein. The sample holds tens of thousands of distinct CDR3 sequences, roughly 25% seen once. Treg sorting used a CD4+CD25+CD127-/low gate. Specimen: tumor-infiltrating Tregs sorted from the breast tumor. These TCRs come from a female donor with breast cancer.

V and J are TRBV6-2 or TRBV6-3 and TRBJ1-1, with TRBD1 matching over 7 bases. CDR3 length equals 12 residues. V lost 5 bases to trimming and J lost 4 bases; unmatched junction nucleotides: 1. The V gene's germline CDR1 is MNHEY and CDR2 SVGEGT. CDR3 DNA: TGTGCCAGCAGTCAGGGGGGCACTGAAGCTTTCTTT. Translating gives CASSQGGTEAFF.

This clonotype was counted a few times. One end of the junction is discordant with germline, which a read error may explain. The genes are TRBV27 and TRBJ2-3, with TRBD1 as a possible D gene (5 bases). CDR3 size: 13 residues. Germline CDR1 reads MNHEY; CDR2 reads SMNVEV (reference sequence). The CDR3 region is CANRRPNTNTQYF. In DNA, the CDR3 is TGTGCCAACAGGCGCCCAAACACAAATACGCAGTATTTT.

V is TRBV6-2 or TRBV6-3 and J is TRBJ1-1, with TRBD1 identical over 7 bases. The V and J ends lost 6 bases and 4 bases, in that order; junction bases with no gene match: 8. This CDR3 region has 14 residues. Germline assignment: CDR1 MNHEY and CDR2 SVGEGT. CDR3 amino acids: CASRRTGRSTEAFF. For the CDR3, the DNA is TGTGCCAGCAGGAGGACAGGACGCAGCACTGAAGCTTTCTTT.

In the case of this clonotype: A clone one base away is much larger, so this may be a read error. This chain links TRBV4-2 with TRBJ1-5, with D perhaps TRBD1 (5 bases). This CDR3 has 14 amino acids. Germline V gene sequence: CDR1 LGHNA, CDR2 YNFKEQ. V lost 0 bases to trimming and J lost 2 bases, with 5 bases between them. In nucleotides, the CDR3 is TGTGCCAGCAGCCAAGACAGGGGCAATCAGCCCCAGCATTTT. Amino acid sequence: CASSQDRGNQPQHF.

This clonotype appeared a few times. This rearrangement joins TRBV20-1 to TRBJ2-7; 9 nucleotides match TRBD2. V lost 3 bases and J lost 6; bases outside the gene matches: 9. Germline CDR1 DFQATT, CDR2 SNEGSKA (reference sequence). This CDR3 is 14 amino acids long. DNA for the CDR3: TGCAGTGCTAGTCTCCTAGCGGGATCGGGCGAGCAGTACTTC. This sequence encodes CSASLLAGSGEQYF.

The chain joins TRBV5-4 to TRBJ1-2; D call uncertain. Between the trimmed V and J ends, which lost 3 bases and 8 bases, there was a span of 20 bases. Germline values: CDR1 SGHNT, CDR2 YYREEE (reference sequence). The CDR3 length is 15 residues. The CDR3 region has the DNA TGTGCCAGCAGCTCCCCCATCCTCTCTCGCTGGGGCTACACCTTC. Translating gives CASSSPILSRWGYTF. The complete variable domain, with remaining parts taken from reference TRBV5-4 and TRBJ1-2, reads ETGVTQSPTHLIKTRGQQVTLRCSSQSGHNTVSWYQQALGQGPQFIFQYYREEENGRGNFPPRFSGLQFPNYSSELNVNALELDDSALYLCASSSPILSRWGYTFGSGTRLTVV.

V usage is TRBV6-1 and J usage is TRBJ1-2, with D uncertain. CDR1 is MNHNS and CDR2 is SASEGT in the germline V gene. V was trimmed by 1 base and J by 7 bases, leaving 4 bases between them. The CDR3 length is 11 residues. The CDR3 here is CASSEGVGYTF. CDR3 DNA sequence: TGTGCCAGCAGTGAAGGGGTTGGCTACACCTTC.

The rearrangement joins TRBV6-1 to TRBJ2-7; TRBD2 matches 10 bases. Per germline, CDR1 MNHNS and CDR2 SASEGT. This CDR3 spans 14 amino acids. V gave up 7 bases and J gave up 3 bases; unmatched junction bases: 6. CDR3 nucleotides: TGTGCCAGCAAGCTAGCGGGGGATCGCTACGAGCAGTACTTC. Its translation: CASKLAGDRYEQYF.